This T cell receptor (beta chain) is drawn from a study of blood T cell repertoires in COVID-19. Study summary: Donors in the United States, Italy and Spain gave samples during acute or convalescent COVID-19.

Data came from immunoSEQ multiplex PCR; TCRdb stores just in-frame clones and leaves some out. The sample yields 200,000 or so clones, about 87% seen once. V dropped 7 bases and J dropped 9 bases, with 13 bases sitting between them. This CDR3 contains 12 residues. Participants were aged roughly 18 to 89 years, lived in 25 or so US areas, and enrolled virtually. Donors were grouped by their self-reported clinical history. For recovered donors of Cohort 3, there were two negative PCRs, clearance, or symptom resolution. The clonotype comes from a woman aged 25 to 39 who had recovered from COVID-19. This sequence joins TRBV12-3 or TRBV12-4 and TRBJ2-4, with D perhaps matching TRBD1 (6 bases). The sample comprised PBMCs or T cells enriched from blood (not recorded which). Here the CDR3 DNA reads TGTGCCAGCACCCTTACAGGGTCCATTCAGTACTTC. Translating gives CASTLTGSIQYF.